These 25 T cell receptor beta chains were sequenced from one sample in a study of beta chain features in type 1 diabetes. Broader study findings: People with Type 1 diabetes carried modestly yet significantly shorter TCRB CDR3s in all four CD4+ subsets.

Every isolated RNA sample was fully reverse transcribed, so sequencing captured expressed TCRB transcripts. Sequencing used immunoSEQ multiplex PCR; TCRdb keeps in-frame clones, though not all of them. The sample consists of roughly 300,000 clones, 9.3% of them appearing once. Antigens for these TCRs are unknown. The sequenced sample was central memory CD4+ T cells from blood. The receptors derive from a man aged 30 to 39 with type 1 diabetes.

This clone turned up a few times. This sequence joins TRBV10-3 and TRBJ1-2, with 10 bases matching TRBD1. Trimming at V came to 5 bases and at J to 6 bases, leaving 9 bases not matched to a gene. CDR3 length: 15 amino acids. CDR1 and CDR2 from the germline V gene are ENHRY and SYGVKD. CDR3 bases: TGTGCCATCAGTCCCGGGACAGGGGCGCCGCATGGCTACACCTTC. Translated: CAISPGTGAPHGYTF.

The chain links TRBV2 to TRBJ1-5; D unresolved. Germline-derived CDR1 and CDR2 are SNHLY and FYNNEI. The CDR3 runs to 14 residues. The V and J ends lost 7 bases and 0 bases respectively, with 10 bases between them. CDR3 coding DNA: TGTGCCAGCAAGAAAAGTTATAGCAATCAGCCCCAGCATTTT. It specifies CASKKSYSNQPQHF.

This clone was seen more than once but under ten times. The V call is TRBV27, the J call TRBJ2-1, with D perhaps being TRBD1 or TRBD2 (5 bases each). Germline V gives CDR1 MNHEY, CDR2 SMNVEV (reference sequence). V gave up 6 bases and J gave up 9 bases, with 15 bases separating them. CDR3 length: 13 residues. The CDR3 DNA reads as TGTGCCAGCAGCGAGATGTGGGACCGTGAGCAGTTCTTC. It translates to CASSEMWDREQFF.

This clone was seen a handful of times. This chain joins TRBV29-1 and TRBJ1-2; D not certain. Trimming stripped 3 bases from V and 2 bases from J, with 10 bases between. CDR1 is SQVTM, CDR2 ANQGSEA, per germline. The CDR3 runs 13 residues. The chain's CDR3 is CSVDTGRNYGYTF. CDR3 bases: TGCAGCGTTGACACGGGGAGGAACTATGGCTACACCTTC.

This clone turned up a few times. The V call is TRBV7-2, the J call TRBJ2-5; D is ambiguous. Germline CDR1 SGHTA, CDR2 FQGNSA. V was pared by 6 bases and J by 5 bases, with 19 bases between. The CDR3 has 15 residues. Here the CDR3 DNA reads TGTGCCAGCAGTTCGCACTACCCCTCGGCGGAGACCCAGTACTTC. Amino acid sequence: CASSSHYPSAETQYF. Combining the CDR3 with reference TRBV7-2 and TRBJ2-5 gives the whole variable domain GAGVSQSPSNKVTEKGKDVELRCDPISGHTALYWYRQSLGQGLEFLIYFQGNSAPDKSGLPSDRFSAERTGGSVSTLTIQRTQQEDSAVYLCASSSHYPSAETQYFGPGTRLLVL.

This chain joins TRBV6-6 and TRBJ2-7, with D possibly being TRBD2 (5 bases). CDR1 is MNHNY, CDR2 SVGAGI, per germline (reference sequence). The CDR3 loop spans 15 amino acids. With 2 bases removed from V and 7 bases from J, the gap between germline ends came to 18 bases. The CDR3 sequence is CASSYADLSPGEQYF. CDR3 coding DNA: TGTGCCAGCAGTTACGCTGACCTGAGCCCGGGAGAGCAGTACTTC.

The chain carries TRBV2 and TRBJ2-1, with D tentatively TRBD1 (6 bases). The V end lost 8 bases, the J end lost 3 bases, and 11 bases lay between the germline ends. The CDR3 contains 13 residues. Germline V gene lookup returns CDR1 SNHLY and CDR2 FYNNEI. CDR3 coding DNA: TGTGCCAGCGGCCAGGGGAGCTACAATGAGCAGTTCTTC. Translated: CASGQGSYNEQFF.

The sample holds a few counts of this clone. This chain joins TRBV28 and TRBJ2-3, with a possible D match to TRBD1 (6 bases). The CDR3 is 13 residues long. V dropped 6 bases and J dropped 6 bases, with 13 bases sitting between them. The germline V gene has CDR1 MDHEN and CDR2 SYDVKM. In DNA, the CDR3 is TGTGCCAGCAGCCCGGTTGACAGGGATACGCAGTATTTT. Translation gives CASSPVDRDTQYF.

This clone was seen only a few times. Other DNA sequences of this sample code for an identical CDR3. The chain links TRBV19 to TRBJ1-2, with D possibly being TRBD1 (6 bases). Germline CDR1 and CDR2: LNHDA and SQIVND (reference sequence). Trimming took 6 bases from V and 1 from J, leaving 9 bases between them. The CDR3 contains 13 residues. The DNA of the CDR3 is TGTGCCAGTAGCCTAGGGGGTAACTATGGCTACACCTTC. Amino acids: CASSLGGNYGYTF.

This clone showed up just a few times. The chain links TRBV25-1 to TRBJ1-2; D is undetermined. The CDR3 spans 11 residues. V lost 6 bases to trimming and J lost 2 bases, with 4 bases between them. From germline, CDR1 is MGHDK and CDR2 SYGVNS. CDR3 nucleotides: TGTGCCAGCAGACAGAACTATGGCTACACCTTC. It is translated as CASRQNYGYTF.

This chain links TRBV19 with TRBJ2-3, with D unclear. V lost 8 bases and J 0 bases, leaving 15 bases between the germline ends. The germline V gene has CDR1 LNHDA and CDR2 SQIVND (reference sequence). The CDR3 runs 15 residues. CDR3 in amino acids: CASSGGATSTDTQYF. The CDR3 DNA follows: TGTGCCAGTTCCGGCGGAGCTACTAGCACAGATACGCAGTATTTT.

The genes are TRBV2 and TRBJ1-6; 8 bases are a match to TRBD1. Germline CDR1 SNHLY, CDR2 FYNNEI. The CDR3 covers 14 residues. Trimming removed 6 bases from V and 6 bases from J; junction bases left unmatched: 4. The CDR3 loop reads CASSLTGGNSPLHF. Written as DNA, the CDR3 is TGTGCCAGCAGCCTCACAGGGGGTAATTCACCCCTCCACTTT.

There are a few counts of this clone. The chain uses TRBV14 and TRBJ1-5, with unresolved D. Germline V gene sequence: CDR1 SGHDN, CDR2 FVKESK. The CDR3 contains 12 residues. V was cut by 0 bases and J by 6 bases, with 3 bases left in between. CDR3 loop: CASSQEGQPQHF. The CDR3 nucleotides are TGTGCCAGCAGCCAAGAGGGTCAGCCCCAGCATTTT.

The V and J genes are TRBV2 and TRBJ2-3, with D unresolved. The germline V gene has CDR1 SNHLY and CDR2 FYNNEI. V was trimmed by 8 bases and J by 1 base, leaving 10 bases between them. The CDR3 is made up of 13 amino acids. In DNA form, the CDR3 reads TGTGCCAGCGGCCCCGAGGGCACAGATACGCAGTATTTT. It is translated as CASGPEGTDTQYF.

The CDR3 region is CASSSRTGTQETQYF. CDR3 nucleotide sequence: TGTGCCAGCAGTTCTCGGACAGGGACGCAAGAGACCCAGTACTTC. The chain carries TRBV6-6 and TRBJ2-5; 8 positions agree with TRBD1. In germline, CDR1 is MNHNY, CDR2 SVGAGI (reference sequence). The CDR3 consists of 15 residues. J lost 2 bases, V lost 4 bases, and 6 bases had no gene match.

The rearrangement uses TRBV11-2 and TRBJ2-7; 7 bases are a match to TRBD1. V lost 5 bases, J lost 1 base, and 5 bases stayed unmatched. Germline V gene sequence: CDR1 SGHAT, CDR2 FQNNGV. The CDR3 extends over 14 amino acids. Here the CDR3 DNA reads TGTGCCAGCAGCCGTACGACAGGGTCCTACGAGCAGTACTTC. Protein sequence: CASSRTTGSYEQYF.

The chain couples TRBV30 to TRBJ1-1; D possibly corresponds to TRBD1 (5 bases). The CDR3 is 12 amino acids. Germline V gene lookup returns CDR1 GTSNPN and CDR2 SVGIG (reference sequence). Trimming pared 4 bases from V and 6 bases from J, leaving 12 bases between. Written as DNA, the CDR3 is TGTGCCTGGACTCTGGGGGGACCTGAAGCTTTCTTT. Amino acid sequence: CAWTLGGPEAFF. The full variable domain, its missing parts supplied by reference TRBV30 and TRBJ1-1, is SQTIHQWPATLVQPVGSPLSLECTVEGTSNPNLYWYRQAAGRGLQLLFYSVGIGQISSEVPQNLSASRPQDRQFILSSKKLLLSDSGFYLCAWTLGGPEAFFGQGTRLTVV.

The chain links TRBV7-9 to TRBJ1-1; D ambiguous. Between the trimmed V and J ends, which lost 4 bases and 12 bases, there was a span of 18 bases. Germline values: CDR1 SEHNR, CDR2 FQNEAQ (reference sequence). CDR3 length: 13 residues. CDR3 protein: CASSYGVEFETFF. Here the CDR3 DNA reads TGTGCCAGCAGCTACGGTGTGGAGTTCGAAACTTTCTTT. Combining the CDR3 with reference TRBV7-9 and TRBJ1-1 gives the whole variable domain DTGVSQNPRHKITKRGQNVTFRCDPISEHNRLYWYRQTLGQGPEFLTYFQNEAQLEKSRLLSDRFSAERPKGSFSTLEIQRTEQGDSAMYLCASSYGVEFETFFGQGTRLTVV.

J is TRBJ2-1 and V is TRBV7-2; no clear D gene. CDR3 length: 13 amino acids. Trimming shortened V by 1 base and J by 6 bases, and 7 bases separated the two germline ends. Per germline, CDR1 SGHTA and CDR2 FQGNSA. CDR3 residues: CASSLVNRNEQFF. The CDR3 coding sequence is TGTGCCAGCAGCTTAGTGAACCGCAATGAGCAGTTCTTC.

This chain connects TRBV28 to TRBJ2-5; TRBD2 matches 7 bases. V dropped 5 bases and J dropped 3; count of bases not matched to a gene: 9. The germline V gene has CDR1 MDHEN and CDR2 SYDVKM. The CDR3 runs 15 residues. The CDR3: CASSPRGEGKETQYF. The CDR3 nucleotides are TGTGCCAGCAGTCCCCGGGGGGAGGGAAAAGAGACCCAGTACTTC.

This clone occurred many times. The chain has TRBV19 and TRBJ1-2; 8 nucleotides agree with TRBD1. J gave up 4 bases and V 3 bases, and 4 bases lay outside the gene matches. CDR1 and CDR2 from the germline V gene are LNHDA and SQIVND (reference sequence). The CDR3 loop spans 14 amino acids. CDR3 sequence: CASSIEDRVYGYTF. The CDR3 bases are TGTGCCAGTAGTATCGAGGACAGGGTCTATGGCTACACCTTC.

The chain has TRBV19 and TRBJ1-5; D remains unclear. Germline V gives CDR1 LNHDA, CDR2 SQIVND (reference sequence). V was clipped by 5 bases and J by 4 bases, with 9 bases between them. The CDR3 covers 13 residues. CDR3 protein: CASSSQVNQPQHF. CDR3 coding DNA: TGTGCCAGTAGTTCTCAGGTAAATCAGCCCCAGCATTTT.

This chain links TRBV25-1 with TRBJ1-5; no clear D gene. The CDR3 is 12 residues long. The germline V and J ends were trimmed by 6 bases and 4 bases, with 7 bases remaining between them. Germline V gives CDR1 MGHDK, CDR2 SYGVNS. The CDR3 region has the DNA TGTGCCAGCAGCTGGTCGAATCAGCCCCAGCATTTT. The encoded protein is CASSWSNQPQHF. Full variable domain (outside the CDR3, taken from reference TRBV25-1 and TRBJ1-5): EADIYQTPRYLVIGTGKKITLECSQTMGHDKMYWYQQDPGMELHLIHYSYGVNSTEKGDLSSESTVSRIRTEHFPLTLESARPSHTSQYLCASSWSNQPQHFGDGTRLSIL.

This chain uses TRBV4-3 with TRBJ1-6; the D gene is possibly TRBD1 (6 bases). The germline CDR1 and CDR2 sequences are LGHNA and YSLEER. Trimming left V 0 bases short and J 10 bases short, with 22 bases between. The CDR3 is 18 amino acids. The CDR3 here is CASSQDVNRLGDNSPLHF. CDR3 DNA sequence: TGCGCCAGCAGCCAAGACGTAAATAGGTTAGGGGACAACTCACCCCTCCACTTT.

Concerning this clone: Different DNA sequences within this sample yield the same CDR3. The gene calls are TRBV9 and TRBJ2-3; D is unclear. Trimming stripped 0 bases from V and 2 bases from J, with 1 base between. Germline-derived CDR1 and CDR2 are SGDLS and YYNGEE. The CDR3 has 12 amino acids. Here the CDR3 reads CASSVATDTQYF. The CDR3 DNA reads as TGTGCCAGCAGCGTAGCCACAGATACGCAGTATTTT.